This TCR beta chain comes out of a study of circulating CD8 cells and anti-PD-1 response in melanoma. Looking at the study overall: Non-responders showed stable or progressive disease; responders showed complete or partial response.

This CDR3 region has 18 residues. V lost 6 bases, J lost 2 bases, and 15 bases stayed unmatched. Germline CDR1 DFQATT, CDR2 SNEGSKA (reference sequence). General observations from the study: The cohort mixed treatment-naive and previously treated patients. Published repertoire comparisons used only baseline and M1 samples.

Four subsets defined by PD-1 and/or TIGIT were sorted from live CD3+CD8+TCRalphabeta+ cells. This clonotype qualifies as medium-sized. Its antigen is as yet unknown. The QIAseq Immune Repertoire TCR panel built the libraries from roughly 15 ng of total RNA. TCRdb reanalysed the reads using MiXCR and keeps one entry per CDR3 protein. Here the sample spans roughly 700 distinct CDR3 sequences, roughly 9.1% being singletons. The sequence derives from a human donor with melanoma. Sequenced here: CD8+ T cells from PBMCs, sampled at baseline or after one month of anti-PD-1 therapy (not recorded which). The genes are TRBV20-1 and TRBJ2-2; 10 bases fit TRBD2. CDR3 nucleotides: TGCAGTGCCCCTAGTCTCCTTAGCGGGGGGATTAACACCGGGGAGCTGTTTTTT. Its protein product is CSAPSLLSGGINTGELFF.